What follows describes a single T cell receptor beta chain. This clonotype was counted a few times. Its recognized antigen is unknown. Per-base qualities were not stored, and no clone one base away is much larger. Sequencing used an Illumina HiSeq 2500. Quantitative 5'-RACE with molecular barcodes was the method used to prepare the TCR beta libraries. The authors' pipeline ran thus. A new computational method based on a probabilistic model of VDJ rearrangement was used to identify disease-linked TCR variants. TCRdb redid the processing of the public reads, applying fastp at Q25 and MiXCR, and retained in-frame beta chains. When rows share a CDR3 protein, they turn into one entry using the most common DNA and genes. The V and J calls reflect TCRdb's pipeline rather than the authors' work. This sample gives 340,000 or so distinct CDR3 sequences in total; approximately 14% of them show up just once. In total, the top ten clones hold about 1% of the sample.

The sample comes from a study of CD8 T cells in ankylosing spondylitis (dated by TCRdb to the late 2010s). As for the study more broadly: T cell receptor beta repertoires were profiled in healthy donors and ankylosing spondylitis patients so that disease-linked TCR variants could be found. The full study cohort was made up of about two dozen ankylosing spondylitis patients and some 100 healthy donors. Peripheral blood was sampled, and synovial fluid was additionally collected from ankylosing spondylitis patients. What the authors observed across the whole study: A CD8+ phenotype was shown by the disease-linked clones, which were found at relatively low frequencies in peripheral blood. A TCR beta motif of several highly homologous amino acid variants appeared characteristic of blood from ankylosing spondylitis patients. Some of the motif variants had been reported before in the synovial fluid and blood of reactive arthritis patients, a finding that suggests common disease-initiation mechanisms. The disease-linked clones were reported as significantly enriched in matched synovial fluid samples from ankylosing spondylitis patients.

CDR1 and CDR2 (SNHLY, FYNNEI) derive from the germline V gene. Reading from cysteine to phenylalanine, the CDR3 counts 15 amino acids. The retained sequence is limited to the CDR3, 45 bases, with the frame set at the first base. V sheds 2 bases and J sheds 6 bases, leaving 16 bases between their ends. The origin of this receptor is a male donor with ankylosing spondylitis or in good health (not recorded which). The V gene is TRBV2 and the J gene is TRBJ1-2, with an unclear D gene assignment. The source material was blood, either unsorted or a sorted T cell fraction (not recorded which). The nucleotide sequence is given as TGTGCCAGCAGTGAAAGACCGGGAACCGGTGATGGCTACACCTTC. Translation gives CASSERPGTGDGYTF.